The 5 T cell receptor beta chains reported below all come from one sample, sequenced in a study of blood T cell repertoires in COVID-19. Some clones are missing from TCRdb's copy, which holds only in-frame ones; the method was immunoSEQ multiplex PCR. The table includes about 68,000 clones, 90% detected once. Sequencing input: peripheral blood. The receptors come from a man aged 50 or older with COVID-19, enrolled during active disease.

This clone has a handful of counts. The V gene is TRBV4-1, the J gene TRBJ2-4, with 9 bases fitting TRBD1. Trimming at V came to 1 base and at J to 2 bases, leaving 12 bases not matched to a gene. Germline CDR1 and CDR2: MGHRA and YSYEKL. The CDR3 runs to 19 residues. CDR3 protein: CASSQGGLRDRGTKNIQYF. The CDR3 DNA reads TGCGCCAGCAGCCAAGGGGGCTTACGAGACAGGGGGACCAAAAACATTCAGTACTTC.

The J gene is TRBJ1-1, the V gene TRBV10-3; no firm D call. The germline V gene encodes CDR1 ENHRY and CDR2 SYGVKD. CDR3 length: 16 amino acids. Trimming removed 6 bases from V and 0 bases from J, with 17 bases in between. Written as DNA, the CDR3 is TGTGCCATCAGGTCCCGAGGTGAGCACCTGAACACTGAAGCTTTCTTT. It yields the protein CAIRSRGEHLNTEAFF.

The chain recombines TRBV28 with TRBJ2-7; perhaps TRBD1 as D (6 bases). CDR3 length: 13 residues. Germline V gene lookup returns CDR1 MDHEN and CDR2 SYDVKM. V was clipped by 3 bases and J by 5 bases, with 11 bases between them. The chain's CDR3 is CASSFYRVHEQYF. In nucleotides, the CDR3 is TGTGCCAGCAGTTTTTACAGGGTGCACGAGCAGTACTTC.

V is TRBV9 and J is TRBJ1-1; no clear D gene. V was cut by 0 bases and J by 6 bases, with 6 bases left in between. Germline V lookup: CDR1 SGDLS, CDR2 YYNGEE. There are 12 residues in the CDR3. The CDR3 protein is CASSVDGSEAFF. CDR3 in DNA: TGTGCCAGCAGCGTAGATGGCTCTGAAGCTTTCTTT.

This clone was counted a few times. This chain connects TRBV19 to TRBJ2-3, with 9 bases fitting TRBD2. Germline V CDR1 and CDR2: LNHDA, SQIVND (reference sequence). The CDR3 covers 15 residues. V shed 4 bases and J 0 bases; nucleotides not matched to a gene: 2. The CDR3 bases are TGTGCCAGTAGTAGCGGGAGGGGAAGCACAGATACGCAGTATTTT. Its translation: CASSSGRGSTDTQYF.